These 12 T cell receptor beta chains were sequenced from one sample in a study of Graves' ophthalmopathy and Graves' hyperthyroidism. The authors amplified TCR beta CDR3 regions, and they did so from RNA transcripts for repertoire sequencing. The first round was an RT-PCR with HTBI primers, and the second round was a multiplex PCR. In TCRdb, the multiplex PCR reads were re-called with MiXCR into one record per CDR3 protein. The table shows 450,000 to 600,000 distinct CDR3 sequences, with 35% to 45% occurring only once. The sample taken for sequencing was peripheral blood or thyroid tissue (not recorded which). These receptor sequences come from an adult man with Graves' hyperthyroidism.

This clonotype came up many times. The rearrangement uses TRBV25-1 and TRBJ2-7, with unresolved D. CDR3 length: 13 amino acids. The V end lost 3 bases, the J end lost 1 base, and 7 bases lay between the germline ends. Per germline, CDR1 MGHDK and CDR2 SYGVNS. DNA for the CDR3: TGTGCCAGCAGTGACCCCCGGTCCTACGAGCAGTACTTC. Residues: CASSDPRSYEQYF.

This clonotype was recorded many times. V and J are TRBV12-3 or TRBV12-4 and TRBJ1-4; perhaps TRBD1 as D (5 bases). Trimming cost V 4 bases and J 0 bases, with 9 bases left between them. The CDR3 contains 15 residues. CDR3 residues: CASSSTGPTNEKLFF. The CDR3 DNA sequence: TGTGCCAGCAGTTCTACAGGCCCAACTAATGAAAAACTGTTTTTT.

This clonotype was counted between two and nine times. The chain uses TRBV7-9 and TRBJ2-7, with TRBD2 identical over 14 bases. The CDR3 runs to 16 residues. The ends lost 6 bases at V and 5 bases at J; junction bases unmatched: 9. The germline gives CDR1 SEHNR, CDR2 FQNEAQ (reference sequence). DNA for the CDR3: TGTGCCAGCAGTTGGGGGACTAGCGGGAGCCTGGACGAGCAGTACTTC. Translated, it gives CASSWGTSGSLDEQYF.

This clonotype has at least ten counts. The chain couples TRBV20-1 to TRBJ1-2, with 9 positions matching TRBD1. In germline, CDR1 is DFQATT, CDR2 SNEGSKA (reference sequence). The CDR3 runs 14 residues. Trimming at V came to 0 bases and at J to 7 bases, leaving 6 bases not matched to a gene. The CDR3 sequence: CSARDGDRDGGYTF. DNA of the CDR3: TGCAGTGCTAGAGATGGGGACAGGGACGGTGGCTACACCTTC.

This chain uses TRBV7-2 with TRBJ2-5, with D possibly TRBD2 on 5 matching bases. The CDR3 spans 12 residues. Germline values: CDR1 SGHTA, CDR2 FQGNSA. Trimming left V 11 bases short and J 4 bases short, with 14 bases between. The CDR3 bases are TGTGCCTGGAGTGTACGGGGAGAGACCCAGTACTTC. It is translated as CAWSVRGETQYF.

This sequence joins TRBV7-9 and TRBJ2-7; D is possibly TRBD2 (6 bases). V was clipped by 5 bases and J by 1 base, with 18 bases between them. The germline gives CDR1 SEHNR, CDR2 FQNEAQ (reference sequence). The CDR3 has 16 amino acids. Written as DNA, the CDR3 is TGTGCCAGCAGCCAAGTGGGGTTCAGCGGGTCCTACGAGCAGTACTTC. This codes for CASSQVGFSGSYEQYF. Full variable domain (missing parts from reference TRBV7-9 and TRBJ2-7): DTGVSQNPRHKITKRGQNVTFRCDPISEHNRLYWYRQTLGQGPEFLTYFQNEAQLEKSRLLSDRFSAERPKGSFSTLEIQRTEQGDSAMYLCASSQVGFSGSYEQYFGPGTRLTVT.

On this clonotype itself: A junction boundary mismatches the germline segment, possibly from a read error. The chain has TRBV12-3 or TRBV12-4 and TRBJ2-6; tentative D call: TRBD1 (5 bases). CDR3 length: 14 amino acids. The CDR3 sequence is CASSPTGRANVLTF. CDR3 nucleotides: TGTGCCAGCAGTCCCACGGGCAGGGCTAACGTCCTGACTTTC.

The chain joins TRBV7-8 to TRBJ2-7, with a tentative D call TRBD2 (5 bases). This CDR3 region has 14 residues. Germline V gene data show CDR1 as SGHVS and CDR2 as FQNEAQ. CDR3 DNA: TGTGCCAGCAGCCTAGACGGGGTAACCAATGAGCAGTTCGTC. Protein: CASSLDGVTNEQFV.

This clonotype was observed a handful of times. The CDR3 here is CSVMTGVEQYF. CDR3 sequence (DNA): TGCAGCGTGATGACAGGGGTCGAGCAGTACTTC. The chain employs TRBV29-1 and TRBJ2-7; the match to TRBD1 covers 8 bases. Germline CDR1 is SQVTM and CDR2 is ANQGSEA. The CDR3 consists of 11 residues. Trimming cost V 6 bases and J 6 bases; bases outside gene matches: 4.

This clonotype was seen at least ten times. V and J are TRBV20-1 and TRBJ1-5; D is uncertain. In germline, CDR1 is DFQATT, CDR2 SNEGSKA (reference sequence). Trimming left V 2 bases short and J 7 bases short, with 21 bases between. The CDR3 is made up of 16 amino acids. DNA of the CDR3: TGCAGTGCTAGAAACTACCTACATCTGGCGGGACAGCCCCAGCATTTT. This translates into CSARNYLHLAGQPQHF.

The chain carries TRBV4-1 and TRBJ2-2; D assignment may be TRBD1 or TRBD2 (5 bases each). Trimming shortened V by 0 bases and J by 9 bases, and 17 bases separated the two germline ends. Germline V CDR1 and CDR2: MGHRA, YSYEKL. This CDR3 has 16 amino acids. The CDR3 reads CASSQDLKGTSRELFF. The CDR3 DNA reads TGCGCCAGCAGCCAAGATTTAAAGGGGACCTCTAGGGAGCTGTTTTTT.

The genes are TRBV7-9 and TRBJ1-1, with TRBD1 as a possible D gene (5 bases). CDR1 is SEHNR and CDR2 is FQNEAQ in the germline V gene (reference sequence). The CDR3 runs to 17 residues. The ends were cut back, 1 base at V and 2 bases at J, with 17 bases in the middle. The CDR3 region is CASSLVGRGRVNTEAFF. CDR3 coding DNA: TGTGCCAGCAGCTTAGTGGGACGCGGGAGAGTTAACACTGAAGCTTTCTTT.